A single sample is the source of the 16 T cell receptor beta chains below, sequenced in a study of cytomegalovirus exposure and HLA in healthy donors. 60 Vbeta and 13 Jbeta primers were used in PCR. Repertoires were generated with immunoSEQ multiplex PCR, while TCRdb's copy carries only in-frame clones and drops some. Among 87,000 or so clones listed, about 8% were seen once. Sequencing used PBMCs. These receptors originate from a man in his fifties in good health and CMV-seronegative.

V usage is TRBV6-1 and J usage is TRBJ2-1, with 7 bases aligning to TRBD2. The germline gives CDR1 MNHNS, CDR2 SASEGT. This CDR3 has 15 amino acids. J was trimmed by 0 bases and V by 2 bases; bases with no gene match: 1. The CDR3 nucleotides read TGTGCCAGCAGTGAATTAGCGGGCTCCTACAATGAGCAGTTCTTC. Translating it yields CASSELAGSYNEQFF.

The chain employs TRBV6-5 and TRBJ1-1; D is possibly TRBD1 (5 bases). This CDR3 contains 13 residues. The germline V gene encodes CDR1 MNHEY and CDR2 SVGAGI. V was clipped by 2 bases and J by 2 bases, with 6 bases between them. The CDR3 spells CASSYQGNTEAFF. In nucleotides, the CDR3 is TGTGCCAGCAGTTACCAGGGCAACACTGAAGCTTTCTTT.

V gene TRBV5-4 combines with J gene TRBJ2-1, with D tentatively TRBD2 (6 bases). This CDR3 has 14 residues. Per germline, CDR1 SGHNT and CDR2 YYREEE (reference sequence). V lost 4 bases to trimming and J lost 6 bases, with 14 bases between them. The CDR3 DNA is TGTGCCAGCAGCAGGGCTAGCGTCTTCAATGAGCAGTTCTTC. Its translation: CASSRASVFNEQFF.

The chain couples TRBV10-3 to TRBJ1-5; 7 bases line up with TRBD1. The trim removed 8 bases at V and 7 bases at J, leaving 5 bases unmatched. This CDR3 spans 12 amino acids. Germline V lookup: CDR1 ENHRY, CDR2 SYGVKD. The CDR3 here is CAIQGEGQPQHF. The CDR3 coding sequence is TGTGCCATCCAGGGGGAAGGGCAGCCCCAGCATTTT.

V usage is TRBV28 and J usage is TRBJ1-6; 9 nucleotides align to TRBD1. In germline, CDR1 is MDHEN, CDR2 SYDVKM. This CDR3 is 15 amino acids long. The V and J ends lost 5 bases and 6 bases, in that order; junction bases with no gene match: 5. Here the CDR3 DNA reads TGTGCCAGCAGTCTCCCGACAGGGGGTAATTCACCCCTCCACTTT. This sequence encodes CASSLPTGGNSPLHF.

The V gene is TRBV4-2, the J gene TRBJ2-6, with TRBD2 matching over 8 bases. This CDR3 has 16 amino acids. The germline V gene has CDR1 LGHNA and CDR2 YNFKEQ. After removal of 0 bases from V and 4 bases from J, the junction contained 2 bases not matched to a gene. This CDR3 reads CASSQEAGDGANVLTF. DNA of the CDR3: TGTGCCAGCAGCCAAGAAGCGGGGGACGGGGCCAACGTCCTGACTTTC.

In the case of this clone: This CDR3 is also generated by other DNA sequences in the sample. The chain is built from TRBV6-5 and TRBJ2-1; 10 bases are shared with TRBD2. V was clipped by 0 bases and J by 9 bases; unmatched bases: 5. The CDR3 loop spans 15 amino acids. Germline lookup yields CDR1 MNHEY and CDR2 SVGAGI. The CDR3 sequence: CASSYSGLAQGEQFF. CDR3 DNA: TGTGCCAGCAGTTACTCGGGACTAGCGCAGGGTGAGCAGTTCTTC.

The CDR3 coding sequence is TGCGCCAGCAGCCCTGGGACATCTGGAAACACCATATATTTT. Amino acid sequence: CASSPGTSGNTIYF. The rearrangement uses TRBV5-1 and TRBJ1-3, with D possibly TRBD1 on 6 matching bases. The germline gives CDR1 SGHRS, CDR2 YFSETQ. The V and J ends lost 4 bases and 1 base respectively, with 9 bases between them. The CDR3 loop spans 14 amino acids.

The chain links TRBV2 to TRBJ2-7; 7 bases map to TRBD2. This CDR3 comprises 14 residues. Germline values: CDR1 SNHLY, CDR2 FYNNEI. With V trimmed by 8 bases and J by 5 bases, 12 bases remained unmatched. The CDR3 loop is CASDGGTLWDEQYF. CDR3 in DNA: TGTGCCAGCGACGGGGGGACCCTCTGGGACGAGCAGTACTTC. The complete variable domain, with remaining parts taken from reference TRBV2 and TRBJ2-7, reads EPEVTQTPSHQVTQMGQEVILRCVPISNHLYFYWYRQILGQKVEFLVSFYNNEISEKSEIFDDQFSVERPDGSNFTLKIRSTKLEDSAMYFCASDGGTLWDEQYFGPGTRLTVT.

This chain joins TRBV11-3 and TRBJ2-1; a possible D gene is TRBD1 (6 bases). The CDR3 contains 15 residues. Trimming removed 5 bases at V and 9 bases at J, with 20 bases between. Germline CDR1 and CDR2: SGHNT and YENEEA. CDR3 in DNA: TGTGCCAGCAGCCCCTCCACACAGGGAAAGAGTGAGCAGTTCTTC. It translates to CASSPSTQGKSEQFF.

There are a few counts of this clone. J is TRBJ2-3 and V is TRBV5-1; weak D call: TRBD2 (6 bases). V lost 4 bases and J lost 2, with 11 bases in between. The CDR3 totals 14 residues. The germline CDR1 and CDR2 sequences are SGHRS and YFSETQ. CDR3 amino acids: CASSPGTLTDTQYF. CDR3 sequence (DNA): TGCGCCAGCAGCCCAGGGACTCTCACAGATACGCAGTATTTT.

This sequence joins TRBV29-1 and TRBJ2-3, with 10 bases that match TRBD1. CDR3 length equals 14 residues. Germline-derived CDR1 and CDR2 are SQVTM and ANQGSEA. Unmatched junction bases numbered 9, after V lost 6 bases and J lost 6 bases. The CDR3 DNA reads TGCAGCGTCCGGACAGGGGGACTCTCCGATACGCAGTATTTT. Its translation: CSVRTGGLSDTQYF.

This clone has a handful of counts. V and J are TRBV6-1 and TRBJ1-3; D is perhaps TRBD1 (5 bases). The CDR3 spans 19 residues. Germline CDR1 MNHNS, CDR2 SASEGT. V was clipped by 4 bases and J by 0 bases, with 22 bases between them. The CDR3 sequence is CASSGGYASRQPSGNTIYF. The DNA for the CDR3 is TGTGCCAGCAGTGGCGGATACGCGTCTCGACAGCCCTCTGGAAACACCATATATTTT.

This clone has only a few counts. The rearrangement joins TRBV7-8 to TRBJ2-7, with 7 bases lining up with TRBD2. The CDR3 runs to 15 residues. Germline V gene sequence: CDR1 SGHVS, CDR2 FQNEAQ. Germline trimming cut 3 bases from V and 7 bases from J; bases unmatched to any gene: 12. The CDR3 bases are TGTGCCAGCAGCTTTAGGAATAGCGGGCCTCGGGAGCAGTACTTC. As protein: CASSFRNSGPREQYF.

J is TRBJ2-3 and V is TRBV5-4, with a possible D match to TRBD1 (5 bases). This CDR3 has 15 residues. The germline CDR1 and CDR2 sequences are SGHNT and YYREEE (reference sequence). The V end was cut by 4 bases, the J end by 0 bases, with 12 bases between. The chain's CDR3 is CASSVQGISTDTQYF. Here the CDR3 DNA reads TGTGCCAGCAGCGTGCAGGGAATTAGCACAGATACGCAGTATTTT.

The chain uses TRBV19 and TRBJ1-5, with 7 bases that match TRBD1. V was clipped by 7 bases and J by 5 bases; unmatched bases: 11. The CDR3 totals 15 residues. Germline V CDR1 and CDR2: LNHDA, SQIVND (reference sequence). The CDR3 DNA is TGTGCCAGTACCTCAGAGGGCAGGGGGTATCAGCCCCAGCATTTT. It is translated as CASTSEGRGYQPQHF. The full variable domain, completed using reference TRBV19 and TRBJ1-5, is DGGITQSPKYLFRKEGQNVTLSCEQNLNHDAMYWYRQDPGQGLRLIYYSQIVNDFQKGDIAEGYSVSREKKESFPLTVTSAQKNPTAFYLCASTSEGRGYQPQHFGDGTRLSIL.